This is a list of T cell receptor beta chains from one sample in a study of OX40 agonist ivuxolimab in advanced cancers. This table comes from immunoSEQ multiplex PCR, and its TCRdb copy is limited to in-frame clones, with some not included. Here the sample spans approximately 75,000 clones, 90% being singletons. The sequenced sample was CD4+ or CD8+ T cells sorted from blood, obtained in a trial of the OX40 agonist ivuxolimab. These receptors all stem from an adult with an advanced solid tumor such as melanoma, head and neck, liver or kidney cancer. The CDR3 runs from the conserved cysteine through the conserved F or W. The D gene is left open where the match is weak. Clone size is not always given. Where it is, it says once, few, many or a class for expanded clones.

abundance	v_gene	j_gene	d_gene	CDR3aa	CDR3nt
-	TRBV6-5	TRBJ2-2	-	CASSKIQWNTGELFF	TGTGCCAGCAGTAAAATACAGTGGAACACCGGGGAGCTGTTTTTT
-	TRBV7-9	TRBJ2-2	TRBD2	CASSPGFVASGVDTGELFF	TGTGCCAGCAGCCCAGGCTTCGTAGCCAGCGGGGTGGACACCGGGGAGCTGTTTTTT
-	TRBV5-5	TRBJ1-5	TRBD1	CASSSSGTGRFDNQPQHF	TGTGCCAGCAGCTCCTCCGGGACAGGACGGTTTGACAATCAGCCCCAGCATTTT
-	TRBV5-1	TRBJ1-2	-	CASSLDPTKSYTF	TGCGCCAGCAGCTTGGACCCGACTAAGAGCTACACCTTC
-	TRBV18	TRBJ2-1	-	CASSLSDLYNEQFF	TGTGCCAGCTCACTATCGGATCTGTACAATGAGCAGTTCTTC
-	TRBV28	TRBJ2-2	-	CASSFKGPGELFF	TGTGCCAGCAGTTTTAAAGGGCCCGGGGAGCTGTTTTTT
-	TRBV7-9	TRBJ1-1	TRBD1	CASSFRDRPIAFF	TGTGCCAGCAGCTTCCGGGACAGACCTATAGCTTTCTTT
-	TRBV18	TRBJ2-1	-	CASSFAMGYEQFF	TGTGCCAGCTCTTTCGCGATGGGCTATGAGCAGTTCTTC
-	TRBV9	TRBJ2-3	TRBD2	CASSVRTSGSGTDTQYF	TGTGCCAGCAGCGTTCGGACTAGCGGGAGTGGTACAGATACGCAGTATTTT
-	TRBV6-5	TRBJ2-1	-	CASRTQGGRGNEQFF	TGTGCCAGCAGGACACAGGGAGGGAGGGGAAATGAGCAGTTCTTC
-	TRBV9	TRBJ1-3	-	CASSVEGDTFFSGNTIYF	TGTGCCAGCAGCGTAGAAGGGGACACATTCTTCTCTGGAAACACCATATATTTT
once	TRBV4-1	TRBJ2-5	-	CASSQDGEGWETQYF	TGCGCCAGCAGCCAAGATGGGGAAGGGTGGGAGACCCAGTACTTC
few	TRBV7-2	TRBJ2-7	TRBD1	CASSLPGTGGYEQYF	TGTGCCAGCAGCCTCCCCGGGACAGGGGGCTACGAGCAGTACTTC
-	TRBV7-9	TRBJ1-5	TRBD1	CASTGEQGNQPQHF	TGTGCCAGCACAGGAGAACAGGGGAATCAGCCCCAGCATTTT
-	TRBV18	TRBJ2-1	-	CASSGLWGYNEQFF	TGTGCCAGCTCAGGGCTTTGGGGTTACAATGAGCAGTTCTTC
-	TRBV30	TRBJ1-5	TRBD1	CAWRGQGALQPQHF	TGTGCCTGGAGAGGACAGGGGGCATTGCAGCCCCAGCATTTT